This T cell receptor beta chain was identified in a study of CD8+CD57+ T cells in acquired aplastic anemia (dated by TCRdb to 2016 to 2019). With respect to the entire study: DNA extracted from sorted CD4+ and CD8+ cells had a mean of roughly 3 ug, with a range of about 0.19 to 27.4 ug. CD8+CD57+ expansion was defined as frequency above the mean frequency observed in healthy subjects. The paper as a whole reports these results and caveats: Although roughly 29 CD8+ CDR3 sequences were shared by patients and controls, these sequences appeared highly expressed in patients and within the immunodominant clones of patients. CD8+ Simpson's diversity did not differ significantly between patients and healthy controls (P=0.060).

This clonotype was detected a few times. Its target antigen remains unknown. Base qualities are not recorded, but no much larger clone differs from it by a single base. TCR beta VDJ combination and CDR3 sequence profiling used genomic DNA as the template. An Illumina HiSeq 2000 was the platform used for TCR repertoire sequencing. The source study handled its data this way. TRBV/TRBJ rearrangement plots, CDR3 size and DJ length profiles, and Simpson's diversity index were used to assess repertoires. The immunodominant clone was defined as the most abundant DNA sequence in deep sequencing data. CDR3 amino acid sequences were checked for sharing across subjects and were also compared against the VDJdb database and published repertoires. TCRdb reanalyzed the raw reads on its own, using fastp at Q25 for trimming and MiXCR for clone calling, and kept in-frame beta chains. All rows with the same CDR3 protein become a single entry with the most common DNA and genes. The V and J calls, along with clone size, are taken from TCRdb and not from the paper's own processing. The sample table lists about 180,000 distinct CDR3 sequences, roughly 63% of them with a count of one. About 42% of the sample is in the top ten clones.

From a lookup of the germline V gene, CDR1 and CDR2 are MGHRA and YSYEKL. The junction carries 10 bases between V and J, which are trimmed by 0 bases and 3 bases respectively. The CDR3, from cysteine to phenylalanine, totals 15 residues. This entry keeps only the CDR3 DNA: 45 bases, framed from base 1. The patients picked for sequencing were ones in whom flow cytometry had shown an expansion of CD8+CD57+ cells. Every patient had severe acquired aplastic anemia, diagnosed using the International Study of Aplastic Anemia and Agranulocytosis and Camitta criteria. No therapy had been received by the patients at the time of blood sampling. TCR repertoires of sorted CD4+ and CD8+ blood T cells from severe aplastic anemia patients and healthy subjects were deep-sequenced in the study. Patients were enrolled under clinicaltrials.gov protocols 00001620, 01623167, 00001397, 00071045, 00081523 and 00961064 in the USA. Ficoll-Paque density gradient centrifugation was used to isolate peripheral blood mononuclear cells. Before DNA extraction, CD4+ and CD8+ T cells were sorted with FACS or magnetic beads.

The sample was sorted CD4+, CD8+, or CD8+CD57+ T cells (not recorded which) from PBMCs. The V and J genes are TRBV4-1 and TRBJ2-3, with the D gene uncertain. This receptor was obtained from a human donor with aplastic anemia. The nucleotide sequence is given as TGCGCCAGCAGCCAAGAAGCCCCTGGGACAGATACGCAGTATTTT. It codes for CASSQEAPGTDTQYF.